The 25 T cell receptor beta chains reported below all come from one sample, sequenced in a study of cytomegalovirus exposure and HLA in healthy donors (dated 2017 in TCRdb). Receptor amplification or capture employed the immunoSEQ multiplex PCR assay. A mixture of 60 forward primers for TCR Vbeta segments and 13 reverse primers for TCR Jbeta segments was used in the multiplex PCR. The immuneACCESS repertoire file appears here via TCRdb, limited to in-frame rearrangements. These files lack a portion of the clones; in checked studies, under half of the deficit traces to unresolved V genes, and the cause of the others is not known. The sample table holds tens of thousands of clones, of which around 80% were seen once. Clones ranked in the top ten supply around 32% of the sample. The specimen was PBMCs. These receptors originate from a man over 45 in good health and CMV-seropositive.

The chain employs TRBV29-1 and TRBJ1-1; tentatively, D is TRBD1 (5 bases). V lost 8 bases and J lost 5, with 21 bases in between. The CDR3 runs 14 residues. Germline V gene sequence: CDR1 SQVTM, CDR2 ANQGSEA. DNA for the CDR3: TGCAGCACGTACAACCCCCGGGGGGGGACTGAAGCTTTCTTT. Translated: CSTYNPRGGTEAFF.

This clone was picked up one time. CDR3 residues: CASSQDHRQGNTEAFF. CDR3 nucleotides: TGTGCCAGCAGCCAAGATCATCGGCAGGGGAACACTGAAGCTTTCTTT. V is TRBV4-2 and J is TRBJ1-1; D possibly corresponds to TRBD1 (5 bases). Trimming left V 0 bases short and J 1 base short, with 12 bases between. CDR1 is LGHNA, CDR2 YNFKEQ, per germline. The CDR3 spans 16 residues.

CDR3 residues: CASSEGSGGREQYF. The CDR3 DNA reads as TGCGCCAGCAGCGAAGGATCGGGGGGACGGGAGCAGTACTTC. This sequence joins TRBV5-1 and TRBJ2-7; 7 bases map to TRBD2. The CDR3 is 14 residues long. V shed 4 bases, J shed 7 bases, and the junction held 11 bases outside the gene matches. Germline V gives CDR1 SGHRS, CDR2 YFSETQ.

The V and J genes are TRBV13 and TRBJ2-1, with 7 bases identical to TRBD2. Germline V gene lookup returns CDR1 PRHDT and CDR2 FYEKMQ (reference sequence). Trimming took 7 bases from V and 3 from J; bases not matched to a gene: 9. The CDR3 sequence is 15 residues long. The CDR3 is CASTPGGGRYNEQFF. CDR3 DNA sequence: TGTGCCAGCACCCCTGGGGGGGGACGCTACAATGAGCAGTTCTTC.

V gene TRBV6-5 combines with J gene TRBJ2-7, with 7 positions matching TRBD1. Germline CDR1 is MNHEY and CDR2 is SVGAGI. The CDR3 sequence is 14 residues long. V trimming: 5 bases; J trimming: 2 bases; junction bases outside the gene matches: 6. CDR3 region: CASSPRQGPYEQYF. The CDR3 DNA follows: TGTGCCAGCAGTCCCCGACAGGGTCCCTACGAGCAGTACTTC.

V gene TRBV5-1 combines with J gene TRBJ2-5; maybe TRBD1 (5 bases). Looked up from germline, CDR1 is SGHRS and CDR2 is YFSETQ. The ends were cut back, 0 bases at V and 1 base at J, with 7 bases in the middle. This CDR3 contains 14 residues. The CDR3 coding sequence is TGCGCCAGCAGCTTGGGACAGCCCCAAGAGACCCAGTACTTC. Amino acid sequence: CASSLGQPQETQYF.

This CDR3 reads CASSLQGPRAGELFF. Written as DNA, the CDR3 is TGCGCCAGCAGCTTACAGGGGCCGAGGGCCGGGGAGCTGTTTTTT. The chain employs TRBV5-1 and TRBJ2-2; 7 positions agree with TRBD1. There are 15 residues in the CDR3. Unmatched junction bases numbered 7, after V lost 2 bases and J lost 6 bases. The germline V gene encodes CDR1 SGHRS and CDR2 YFSETQ.

V is TRBV30 and J is TRBJ1-1; TRBD1 might be the D (6 bases). The ends were cut back, 0 bases at V and 1 base at J, with 6 bases in the middle. CDR1 is GTSNPN, CDR2 SVGIG, per germline (reference sequence). The CDR3 covers 13 residues. The CDR3 region has the DNA TGTGCCTGGAGTGTAGGGGGGAACACTGAAGCTTTCTTT. The encoded protein is CAWSVGGNTEAFF.

The rearrangement links TRBV5-4 to TRBJ2-1; 10 bases map to TRBD2. There are 16 residues in the CDR3. CDR1 SGHNT and CDR2 YYREEE come from the germline V gene (reference sequence). V was clipped by 0 bases and J by 8 bases; unmatched bases: 8. The CDR3 sequence is CASSLGLAGGRDEQFF. As DNA, the CDR3 is TGTGCCAGCAGCTTGGGGTTAGCGGGAGGTCGAGATGAGCAGTTCTTC.

The CDR3 protein is CASSVTSGHTGELFF. The CDR3 DNA follows: TGTGCCAGCAGTGTTACTAGCGGTCACACCGGGGAGCTGTTTTTT. This sequence joins TRBV6-5 and TRBJ2-2; 8 positions agree with TRBD2. The CDR3 has 15 residues. V gave up 5 bases and J gave up 3 bases; unmatched junction bases: 5. The germline CDR1 and CDR2 sequences are MNHEY and SVGAGI.

This chain connects TRBV7-9 to TRBJ1-2; D is perhaps TRBD1 (5 bases). The germline gives CDR1 SEHNR, CDR2 FQNEAQ (reference sequence). The CDR3 runs 15 residues. With 2 bases removed from V and 4 bases from J, the gap between germline ends came to 14 bases. The CDR3 nucleotides read TGTGCCAGCAGCTTACCTAACGTGGGGCCCTATGGCTACACCTTC. Amino acids: CASSLPNVGPYGYTF. Using reference TRBV7-9 and TRBJ1-2 for the parts outside the CDR3, the full variable domain is DTGVSQNPRHKITKRGQNVTFRCDPISEHNRLYWYRQTLGQGPEFLTYFQNEAQLEKSRLLSDRFSAERPKGSFSTLEIQRTEQGDSAMYLCASSLPNVGPYGYTFGSGTRLTVV.

The J gene is TRBJ1-4, the V gene TRBV19; 7 positions agree with TRBD1. V dropped 8 bases and J dropped 0; count of bases not matched to a gene: 12. The CDR3 is 17 residues long. Germline V lookup: CDR1 LNHDA, CDR2 SQIVND (reference sequence). CDR3: CASGYRDSLATNEKLFF. In nucleotides, the CDR3 is TGTGCCAGTGGATATCGGGACAGTCTAGCAACTAATGAAAAACTGTTTTTT. Variable domain in full (rest from reference TRBV19 and TRBJ1-4): DGGITQSPKYLFRKEGQNVTLSCEQNLNHDAMYWYRQDPGQGLRLIYYSQIVNDFQKGDIAEGYSVSREKKESFPLTVTSAQKNPTAFYLCASGYRDSLATNEKLFFGSGTQLSVL.

J is TRBJ2-7 and V is TRBV6-1; 10 positions agree with TRBD2. The CDR3 is 14 amino acids. Trimming took 6 bases from V and 7 from J; bases not matched to a gene: 9. Germline CDR1 and CDR2: MNHNS and SASEGT. The CDR3, as DNA: TGTGCCAGCAGAGTAAGCGGGAGGGCGGATGAGCAGTACTTC. This codes for CASRVSGRADEQYF.

The chain is built from TRBV19 and TRBJ2-7, with a possible D match to TRBD2 (5 bases). Germline loops: CDR1 LNHDA, CDR2 SQIVND (reference sequence). V shed 3 bases and J shed 5 bases, with 11 bases lying between them. This CDR3 comprises 13 residues. CDR3 sequence: CASSIAGQDEQYF. The CDR3 DNA reads as TGTGCCAGTAGTATCGCGGGCCAGGACGAGCAGTACTTC.

The chain is built from TRBV19 and TRBJ2-1, with D perhaps matching TRBD1 (5 bases). In germline, CDR1 is LNHDA, CDR2 SQIVND (reference sequence). V lost 4 bases, J lost 7 bases, and 11 bases lay in between. There are 13 residues in the CDR3. CDR3 nucleotides: TGTGCCAGTAGTACGGCAGGGTCAAATGAGCAGTTCTTC. Encoded protein: CASSTAGSNEQFF. Combining the CDR3 with reference TRBV19 and TRBJ2-1 gives the whole variable domain DGGITQSPKYLFRKEGQNVTLSCEQNLNHDAMYWYRQDPGQGLRLIYYSQIVNDFQKGDIAEGYSVSREKKESFPLTVTSAQKNPTAFYLCASSTAGSNEQFFGPGTRLTVL.

The chain joins TRBV27 to TRBJ1-5; 7 bases map to TRBD1. CDR1 and CDR2 from the germline V gene are MNHEY and SMNVEV (reference sequence). There are 13 residues in the CDR3. Unmatched junction bases numbered 2, after V lost 4 bases and J lost 5 bases. CDR3 protein: CASSSDRDQPQHF. DNA of the CDR3: TGTGCCAGCAGTTCCGACAGGGATCAGCCCCAGCATTTT.

The V gene is TRBV6-6, the J gene TRBJ1-2; 8 bases match TRBD1. Germline V gene sequence: CDR1 MNHNY, CDR2 SVGAGI (reference sequence). With 6 bases clipped from V and 2 bases from J, the junction kept 11 bases outside the gene matches. The CDR3 contains 16 residues. CDR3 bases: TGTGCCAGCAGATTCCAGGGGGCCAAACACAACTATGGCTACACCTTC. Residues: CASRFQGAKHNYGYTF.

This clone was seen only once. V is TRBV5-1 and J is TRBJ2-3, with D maybe TRBD1 (5 bases). Germline values: CDR1 SGHRS, CDR2 YFSETQ. This CDR3 is 16 amino acids long. Trimming stripped 4 bases from V and 0 bases from J, with 15 bases between. The CDR3 bases are TGCGCCAGCAGCCGTCCGCCAGGGCCTAGCACAGATACGCAGTATTTT. Amino acid sequence: CASSRPPGPSTDTQYF.

A remark on this clone: This may stem from a read error, because a much larger clone lies one nucleotide away. The chain employs TRBV4-2 and TRBJ2-5, with TRBD1 identical over 8 bases. The CDR3 has 17 amino acids. The ends lost 5 bases at V and 7 bases at J; junction bases unmatched: 18. Germline V gives CDR1 LGHNA, CDR2 YNFKEQ. CDR3 sequence: CASSSSTGGFGFGTQYF. CDR3 coding DNA: TGTGCCAGCAGCTCCTCTACAGGGGGTTTTGGCTTTGGGACCCAGTACTTC.

This chain connects TRBV14 to TRBJ2-7; no definite D call. Germline CDR1 and CDR2: SGHDN and FVKESK. Trimming stripped 0 bases from V and 0 bases from J, with 9 bases between. The CDR3 loop spans 15 amino acids. The CDR3 spells CASSQESVSSYEQYF. Written as DNA, the CDR3 is TGTGCCAGCAGCCAAGAATCGGTTAGCTCCTACGAGCAGTACTTC.

The V gene is TRBV7-8, the J gene TRBJ2-1, with a possible D match to TRBD1 (6 bases). The V end was cut by 0 bases, the J end by 6 bases, with 6 bases between. The CDR3 runs to 13 residues. CDR1 SGHVS and CDR2 FQNEAQ come from the germline V gene. For the CDR3, the DNA is TGTGCCAGCAGCTTAGCGACAGGCAATGAGCAGTTCTTC. Translating it yields CASSLATGNEQFF.

This clone was detected only once. The chain couples TRBV6-5 to TRBJ2-7, with 7 bases fitting TRBD2. Germline V gene lookup returns CDR1 MNHEY and CDR2 SVGAGI. The CDR3 totals 14 residues. The junction had 7 bases not matched to a gene; V was cut back by 2 bases and J by 6 bases. CDR3 in amino acids: CASSYGAGVVEQYF. DNA for the CDR3: TGTGCCAGCAGTTACGGGGCGGGAGTAGTCGAGCAGTACTTC.

The chain couples TRBV5-1 to TRBJ2-3; maybe TRBD2 (6 bases). Germline loops: CDR1 SGHRS, CDR2 YFSETQ. The V end lost 4 bases, the J end lost 0 bases, and 15 bases lay between the germline ends. The CDR3 sequence is 16 residues long. The CDR3 bases are TGCGCCAGCAGCCTAACTAGCTTAACTAGCACAGATACGCAGTATTTT. It is translated as CASSLTSLTSTDTQYF.

The CDR3 sequence: CASSSYGQGAQETQYF. CDR3 DNA sequence: TGTGCCAGCAGTTCATACGGACAGGGGGCTCAAGAGACCCAGTACTTC. The V and J genes are TRBV27 and TRBJ2-5; TRBD1 agrees at 11 bases. V was pared by 4 bases and J by 2 bases, with 6 bases of the junction left unmatched. Germline V lookup: CDR1 MNHEY, CDR2 SMNVEV (reference sequence). CDR3 size: 16 residues.

The chain couples TRBV9 to TRBJ2-3, with D possibly being TRBD2 (6 bases). V was clipped by 4 bases and J by 5 bases, with 20 bases between them. The length of the CDR3 is 16 residues. Per the germline V gene, CDR1 is SGDLS and CDR2 is YYNGEE. The CDR3 sequence is CASSSGGTLYGDTQYF. The CDR3 region has the DNA TGTGCCAGCAGCTCCGGCGGGACCTTATACGGAGATACGCAGTATTTT. Looking up the rest from reference TRBV9 and TRBJ2-3 gives the full variable domain: DSGVTQTPKHLITATGQRVTLRCSPRSGDLSVYWYQQSLDQGLQFLIQYYNGEERAKGNILERFSAQQFPDLHSELNLSSLELGDSALYFCASSSGGTLYGDTQYFGPGTRLTVL.